These 28 T cell receptor beta chains came from one sample sequenced in a study of CD8 T cells in ankylosing spondylitis. Regarding the study as a whole: The study identified a TCR beta motif of under ten highly homologous variants that appeared characteristic of ankylosing spondylitis blood.

For these receptors, no antigen is known. TCRdb independently ran MiXCR on the 5' RACE reads; one entry per CDR3 protein. The sample records about 540,000 distinct CDR3 sequences, roughly 13% being singletons. Sequences were obtained from blood, either unsorted or a sorted T cell fraction (not recorded which). The receptors were gathered from a male donor with ankylosing spondylitis.

This clonotype was detected a few times. The chain employs TRBV11-2 and TRBJ2-7; TRBD2 matches 7 bases. This CDR3 spans 14 amino acids. Germline-derived CDR1 and CDR2 are SGHAT and FQNNGV. V gave up 2 bases and J gave up 1 base; unmatched junction bases: 2. The CDR3 spells CASSLLLASYEQYF. The DNA of the CDR3 is TGTGCCAGCAGCTTATTACTAGCGTCCTACGAGCAGTACTTC.

A few counts support this clonotype. V is TRBV5-6 and J is TRBJ2-7, with D unclear. CDR1 is SGHDT and CDR2 is YYEEEE in the germline V gene. Trimming pared 4 bases from V and 9 bases from J, leaving 14 bases between. The CDR3 loop spans 12 amino acids. The CDR3 coding sequence is TGTGCCAGCAGCCCTAATTCGGAGCGGCAGTACTTC. Protein product: CASSPNSERQYF. Full variable domain (rest looked up from reference TRBV5-6 and TRBJ2-7): DAGVTQSPTHLIKTRGQQVTLRCSPKSGHDTVSWYQQALGQGPQFIFQYYEEEERQRGNFPDRFSGHQFPNYSSELNVNALLLGDSALYLCASSPNSERQYFGPGTRLTVT.

This clonotype was detected only a few times. This sequence joins TRBV20-1 and TRBJ2-7, with TRBD2 matching 11 bases. Germline-derived CDR1 and CDR2 are DFQATT and SNEGSKA (reference sequence). With 6 bases clipped from V and 0 bases from J, the junction kept 4 bases outside the gene matches. This CDR3 is built from 14 residues. CDR3 sequence: CSAKTSGGSYEQYF. CDR3 nucleotides: TGCAGTGCCAAAACTAGCGGGGGCTCCTACGAGCAGTACTTC.

The rearrangement uses TRBV18 and TRBJ2-7; the match to TRBD2 covers 7 bases. CDR1 is KGHSH and CDR2 is LQKENI in the germline V gene. CDR3 length: 16 residues. V gave up 3 bases and J gave up 0 bases; unmatched junction bases: 8. CDR3 DNA: TGTGCCAGCTCACCCTCGCTAGCGGAATTCTCCTACGAGCAGTACTTC. This codes for CASSPSLAEFSYEQYF.

The V gene is TRBV6-6, the J gene TRBJ1-5; D gene unclear. Per the germline V gene, CDR1 is MNHNY and CDR2 is SVGAGI (reference sequence). The CDR3 is 11 residues long. Trimming left V 7 bases short and J 4 bases short, with 5 bases between. Here the CDR3 reads CASTKNQPQHF. The CDR3 DNA is TGTGCCAGCACCAAGAATCAGCCCCAGCATTTT.

This clonotype was detected many times. The chain links TRBV5-1 to TRBJ2-4, with 9 bases identical to TRBD1. CDR1 SGHRS and CDR2 YFSETQ come from the germline V gene. The CDR3 sequence is 14 residues long. J gave up 5 bases and V 2 bases, and 2 bases lay outside the gene matches. CDR3 region: CASSLTGGENIQYF. The CDR3, as DNA: TGCGCCAGCAGCTTAACAGGGGGCGAAAACATTCAGTACTTC.

This sequence joins TRBV5-5 and TRBJ2-7; the match to TRBD2 covers 9 bases. In germline, CDR1 is SGHKS, CDR2 YYEKEE (reference sequence). J was trimmed by 3 bases and V by 4 bases; bases with no gene match: 8. The CDR3 length is 15 residues. CDR3 nucleotides: TGTGCCAGCAGCCGGGGGACTAGCTTGAGCTACGAGCAGTACTTC. It specifies CASSRGTSLSYEQYF.

This clonotype was seen at least ten times. This chain connects TRBV10-3 to TRBJ1-2; 7 nucleotides align to TRBD1. Germline V gene sequence: CDR1 ENHRY, CDR2 SYGVKD. V lost 10 bases, J lost 3 bases, and 5 bases stayed unmatched. The CDR3 contains 12 residues. In nucleotides, the CDR3 is TGTGCCACCAGGGGGGACTACTATGGCTACACCTTC. Its translation is CATRGDYYGYTF.

V gene TRBV12-3 or TRBV12-4 combines with J gene TRBJ1-5; 7 bases are shared with TRBD1. CDR3 length: 13 amino acids. J lost 5 bases, V lost 4 bases, and 2 bases had no gene match. CDR3 bases: TGTGCCAGCAGTTCAGGGGGGCATCAGCCCCAGCATTTT. It codes for CASSSGGHQPQHF.

This clonotype was detected only a few times. This CDR3 is CSVAGTADGYTF. Here the CDR3 DNA reads TGCAGCGTGGCCGGGACAGCAGATGGCTACACCTTC. J is TRBJ1-2 and V is TRBV29-1; 7 nucleotides match TRBD1. CDR3 size: 12 residues. The ends lost 6 bases at V and 6 bases at J; junction bases unmatched: 7. Germline V gives CDR1 SQVTM, CDR2 ANQGSEA. Using reference TRBV29-1 and TRBJ1-2 for the parts outside the CDR3, the full variable domain is SAVISQKPSRDICQRGTSLTIQCQVDSQVTMMFWYRQQPGQSLTLIATANQGSEATYESGFVIDKFPISRPNLTFSTLTVSNMSPEDSSIYLCSVAGTADGYTFGSGTRLTVV.

This clonotype appeared many times. This sequence joins TRBV12-3 or TRBV12-4 and TRBJ1-5; tentative D call: TRBD1 (6 bases). The CDR3 is 13 residues long. The V end lost 3 bases, the J end lost 7 bases, and 10 bases lay between the germline ends. CDR3 amino acids: CASSFRQGQPQHF. The CDR3 DNA is TGTGCCAGCAGTTTCCGTCAGGGGCAGCCCCAGCATTTT.

At least ten counts were recorded for this clonotype. The V and J genes are TRBV5-1 and TRBJ2-7; 11 positions agree with TRBD1. V dropped 3 bases and J dropped 2; count of bases not matched to a gene: 1. This CDR3 has 14 amino acids. Germline CDR1 and CDR2: SGHRS and YFSETQ. The CDR3 protein is CASSWGQGAYEQYF. The CDR3 DNA reads TGCGCCAGCAGCTGGGGACAGGGGGCCTACGAGCAGTACTTC.

This clonotype was recorded at least ten times. The rearrangement uses TRBV5-1 and TRBJ1-1, with a possible D match to TRBD1 (6 bases). V was pared by 4 bases and J by 3 bases, with 19 bases between. Per the germline V gene, CDR1 is SGHRS and CDR2 is YFSETQ. The CDR3 has 16 residues. The CDR3 protein is CASSRAPGRTDTEAFF. The CDR3 DNA sequence: TGCGCCAGCAGCAGGGCCCCCGGACGGACAGACACTGAAGCTTTCTTT. The whole variable domain, remainder taken from reference TRBV5-1 and TRBJ1-1, is KAGVTQTPRYLIKTRGQQVTLSCSPISGHRSVSWYQQTPGQGLQFLFEYFSETQRNKGNFPGRFSGRQFSNSRSEMNVSTLELGDSALYLCASSRAPGRTDTEAFFGQGTRLTVV.

This clonotype was seen more than once but under ten times. The genes are TRBV20-1 and TRBJ2-3; possible D gene TRBD1, 5 bases. V was clipped by 7 bases and J by 5 bases, with 13 bases between them. Germline loops: CDR1 DFQATT, CDR2 SNEGSKA (reference sequence). The CDR3 has 12 residues. CDR3 sequence (DNA): TGCAGTGTACTAAGGGGCTTAGATACGCAGTATTTT. It encodes CSVLRGLDTQYF.

The J gene is TRBJ2-4, the V gene TRBV4-2; D not resolved. V was clipped by 3 bases and J by 0 bases, with 9 bases between them. Germline CDR1 reads LGHNA; CDR2 reads YNFKEQ. This CDR3 has 15 residues. In DNA form, the CDR3 reads TGTGCCAGCAGCCAGCAAAGACTAGCCAAAAACATTCAGTACTTC. This translates into CASSQQRLAKNIQYF.

The rearrangement uses TRBV20-1 and TRBJ2-3, with a possible D match to TRBD1 (5 bases). Germline V gives CDR1 DFQATT, CDR2 SNEGSKA (reference sequence). V lost 6 bases and J 6 bases, leaving 25 bases between the germline ends. The CDR3 extends over 16 amino acids. As DNA, the CDR3 is TGCAGTGCACCCGGAAATAGGGGATCTTTCGGGGATACGCAGTATTTT. Translated: CSAPGNRGSFGDTQYF.

V gene TRBV30 combines with J gene TRBJ2-1, with TRBD2 matching 11 bases. This CDR3 is 15 amino acids long. Germline loops: CDR1 GTSNPN, CDR2 SVGIG (reference sequence). V shed 0 bases, J shed 5 bases, and the junction held 3 bases outside the gene matches. The CDR3 DNA reads TGTGCCTGGAGTGTACTAGCGGGAGTCGACAATGAGCAGTTCTTC. It codes for CAWSVLAGVDNEQFF.

The chain recombines TRBV11-2 with TRBJ2-6; D is possibly TRBD1 or TRBD2 (5 bases each). The ends were cut back, 4 bases at V and 0 bases at J, with 16 bases in the middle. The CDR3 totals 18 residues. The germline V gene has CDR1 SGHAT and CDR2 FQNNGV. The CDR3 nucleotides read TGTGCCAGCAGCTCGACGGCCGGGACCACCTCTGGGGCCAACGTCCTGACTTTC. This codes for CASSSTAGTTSGANVLTF.

The chain recombines TRBV20-1 with TRBJ2-2, with 8 bases aligning to TRBD1. V was pared by 5 bases and J by 3 bases, with 8 bases of the junction left unmatched. Germline V gene lookup returns CDR1 DFQATT and CDR2 SNEGSKA (reference sequence). CDR3 length equals 15 residues. The CDR3 coding sequence is TGCAGTGCTGCTGGACAGGGTGATTACACCGGGGAGCTGTTTTTT. The encoded protein is CSAAGQGDYTGELFF.

V is TRBV12-3 or TRBV12-4 and J is TRBJ2-2; the D gene could be TRBD1 or TRBD2 (5 bases each). Deletions cut 3 bases from V and 4 bases from J, with 18 bases between. The CDR3 spans 17 residues. CDR3 nucleotides: TGTGCCAGCAGTTTTGACGCGAGGGGCGTCGGCACCGGGGAGCTGTTTTTT. Its protein product is CASSFDARGVGTGELFF.

At least ten counts were recorded for this clonotype. This chain joins TRBV5-6 and TRBJ2-3; the match to TRBD2 covers 9 bases. Germline values: CDR1 SGHDT, CDR2 YYEEEE. Trimming removed 6 bases from V and 1 base from J; junction bases left unmatched: 15. The CDR3 is 18 amino acids. Written as DNA, the CDR3 is TGTGCCAGCATGCTTGGGCTAGCGGGGCCGTGGGGCACAGATACGCAGTATTTT. It translates to CASMLGLAGPWGTDTQYF.

This clonotype has more than one count but fewer than ten. V usage is TRBV12-3 or TRBV12-4 and J usage is TRBJ1-2; possibly TRBD1 for D (5 bases). The length of the CDR3 is 13 residues. V was pared by 7 bases and J by 4 bases, with 13 bases between. The CDR3 sequence: CASIRGIGYGYTF. The CDR3 DNA reads TGTGCCAGCATTCGGGGGATAGGCTATGGCTACACCTTC.

The chain links TRBV6-2 or TRBV6-3 to TRBJ1-5; D perhaps matches TRBD1 (6 bases). This CDR3 spans 12 amino acids. Trimming took off 6 bases at V and 4 bases at J, with 7 bases between the two ends. In germline, CDR1 is MNHEY, CDR2 SVGEGT. The CDR3 sequence is CASRTGNQPQHF. CDR3 in DNA: TGTGCCAGCAGAACAGGGAATCAGCCCCAGCATTTT.

This clonotype was seen only a few times. The rearrangement uses TRBV5-1 and TRBJ1-1, with D tentatively TRBD1 (6 bases). V was pared by 10 bases and J by 5 bases, with 21 bases between. The CDR3 is 14 amino acids. The germline V gene encodes CDR1 SGHRS and CDR2 YFSETQ. The CDR3 DNA sequence: TGCGCCGTTGCGGGGGGCCCGGGGAGGACTGAAGCTTTCTTT. It codes for CAVAGGPGRTEAFF.

The chain couples TRBV20-1 to TRBJ2-7; D uncertain. CDR1 and CDR2 from the germline V gene are DFQATT and SNEGSKA (reference sequence). CDR3 size: 11 residues. V lost 2 bases, J lost 7 bases, and 9 bases lay in between. The DNA for the CDR3 is TGCAGTGCTAGATACCCGTTGGAGCAGTACTTC. This codes for CSARYPLEQYF.

The chain employs TRBV12-3 or TRBV12-4 and TRBJ1-5, with no clear D. V was pared by 7 bases and J by 2 bases, with 12 bases between. The CDR3 sequence is 14 residues long. The CDR3 is CASNSPRGNQPQHF. CDR3 coding DNA: TGTGCCAGCAACAGTCCTCGTGGCAATCAGCCCCAGCATTTT.

The chain links TRBV5-4 to TRBJ2-3; tentatively, D is TRBD2 (6 bases). Trimming took off 4 bases at V and 2 bases at J, with 8 bases between the two ends. CDR1 and CDR2 from the germline V gene are SGHNT and YYREEE (reference sequence). There are 13 residues in the CDR3. CDR3 sequence (DNA): TGTGCCAGCAGCGTACTAGCCACAGATACGCAGTATTTT. This translates into CASSVLATDTQYF.

This clonotype was counted at least ten times. The chain carries TRBV10-3 and TRBJ2-1; 10 bases map to TRBD2. There are 13 residues in the CDR3. V lost 4 bases, J lost 8 bases, and 2 bases stayed unmatched. Germline CDR1 is ENHRY and CDR2 is SYGVKD. CDR3 sequence: CAISASGSYEQFF. In nucleotides, the CDR3 is TGTGCCATCAGTGCTAGCGGGAGCTATGAGCAGTTCTTC.